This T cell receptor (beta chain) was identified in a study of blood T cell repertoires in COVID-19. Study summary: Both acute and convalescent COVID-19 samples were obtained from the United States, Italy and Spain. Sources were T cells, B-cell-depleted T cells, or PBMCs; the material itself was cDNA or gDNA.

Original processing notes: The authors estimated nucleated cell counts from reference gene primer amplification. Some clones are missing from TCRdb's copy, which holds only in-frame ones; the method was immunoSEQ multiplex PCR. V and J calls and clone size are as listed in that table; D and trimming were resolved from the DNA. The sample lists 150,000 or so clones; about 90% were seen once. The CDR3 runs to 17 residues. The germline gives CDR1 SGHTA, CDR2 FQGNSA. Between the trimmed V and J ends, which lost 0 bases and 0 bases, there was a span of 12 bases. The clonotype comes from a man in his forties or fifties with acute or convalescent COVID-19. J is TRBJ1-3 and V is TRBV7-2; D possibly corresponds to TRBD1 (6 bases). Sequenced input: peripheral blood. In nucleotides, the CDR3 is TGTGCCAGCAGCTTAGCCGTTCAGGGGAGCTCTGGAAACACCATATATTTT. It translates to CASSLAVQGSSGNTIYF.